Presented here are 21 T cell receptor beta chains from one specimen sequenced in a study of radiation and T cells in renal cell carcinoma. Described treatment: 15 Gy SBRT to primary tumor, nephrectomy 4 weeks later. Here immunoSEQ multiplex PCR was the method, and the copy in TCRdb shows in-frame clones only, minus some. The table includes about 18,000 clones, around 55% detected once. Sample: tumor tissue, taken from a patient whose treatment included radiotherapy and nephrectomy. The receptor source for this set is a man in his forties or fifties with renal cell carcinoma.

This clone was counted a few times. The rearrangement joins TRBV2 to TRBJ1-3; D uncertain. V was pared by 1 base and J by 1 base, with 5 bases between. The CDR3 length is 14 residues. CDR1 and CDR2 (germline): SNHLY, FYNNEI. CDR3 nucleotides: TGTGCCAGCAGTGAAGGAGGTTCTGGAAACACCATATATTTT. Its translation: CASSEGGSGNTIYF.

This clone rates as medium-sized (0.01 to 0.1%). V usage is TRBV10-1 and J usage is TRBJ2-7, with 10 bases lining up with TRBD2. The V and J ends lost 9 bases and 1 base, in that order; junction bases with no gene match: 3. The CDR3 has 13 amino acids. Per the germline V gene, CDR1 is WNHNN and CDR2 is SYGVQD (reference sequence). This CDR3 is CASSGRRSYEQYF. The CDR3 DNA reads TGCGCCAGTAGCGGGAGGCGTTCCTACGAGCAGTACTTC.

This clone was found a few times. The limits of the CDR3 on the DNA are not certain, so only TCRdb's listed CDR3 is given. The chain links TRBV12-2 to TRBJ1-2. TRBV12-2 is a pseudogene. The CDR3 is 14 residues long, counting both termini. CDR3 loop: CASRFGEGSYGYTF.

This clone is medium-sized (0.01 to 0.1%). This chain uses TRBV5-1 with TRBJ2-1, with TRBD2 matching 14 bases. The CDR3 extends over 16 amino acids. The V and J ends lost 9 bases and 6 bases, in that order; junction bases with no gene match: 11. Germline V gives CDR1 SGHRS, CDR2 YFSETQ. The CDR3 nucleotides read TGCGCCACCGGCCCGGGACTAGCGGGAGATAGCAATGAGCAGTTCTTC. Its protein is CATGPGLAGDSNEQFF.

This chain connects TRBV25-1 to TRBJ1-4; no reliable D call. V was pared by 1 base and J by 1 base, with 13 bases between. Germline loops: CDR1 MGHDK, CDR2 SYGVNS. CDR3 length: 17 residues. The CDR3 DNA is TGTGCCAGCAGTGAATGGGAGGGAGGTGGAACTAATGAAAAACTGTTTTTT. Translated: CASSEWEGGGTNEKLFF. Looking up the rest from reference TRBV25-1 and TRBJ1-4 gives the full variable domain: EADIYQTPRYLVIGTGKKITLECSQTMGHDKMYWYQQDPGMELHLIHYSYGVNSTEKGDLSSESTVSRIRTEHFPLTLESARPSHTSQYLCASSEWEGGGTNEKLFFGSGTQLSVL.

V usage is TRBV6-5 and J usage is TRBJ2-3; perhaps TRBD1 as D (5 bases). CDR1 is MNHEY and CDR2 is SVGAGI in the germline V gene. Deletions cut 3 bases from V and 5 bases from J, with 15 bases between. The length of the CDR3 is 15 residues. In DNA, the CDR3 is TGTGCCAGCAGTTATTGGGCCAGGGATGAAGATACGCAGTATTTT. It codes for CASSYWARDEDTQYF.

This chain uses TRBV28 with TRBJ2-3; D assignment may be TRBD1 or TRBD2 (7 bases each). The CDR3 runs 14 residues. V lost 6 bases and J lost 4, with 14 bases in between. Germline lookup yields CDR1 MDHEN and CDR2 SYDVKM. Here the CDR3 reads CASSLQGRADTQYF. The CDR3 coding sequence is TGTGCCAGCAGCCTACAGGGGAGGGCAGATACGCAGTATTTT. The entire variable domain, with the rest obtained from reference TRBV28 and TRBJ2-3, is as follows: DVKVTQSSRYLVKRTGEKVFLECVQDMDHENMFWYRQDPGLGLRLIYFSYDVKMKEKGDIPEGYSVSREKKERFSLILESASTNQTSMYLCASSLQGRADTQYFGPGTRLTVL.

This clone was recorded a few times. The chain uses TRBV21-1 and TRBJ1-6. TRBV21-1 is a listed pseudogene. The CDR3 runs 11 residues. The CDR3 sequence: CASSKDSPLHF. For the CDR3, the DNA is TGTGCCAGCAGCAAAGACTCACCCCTCCACTTT.

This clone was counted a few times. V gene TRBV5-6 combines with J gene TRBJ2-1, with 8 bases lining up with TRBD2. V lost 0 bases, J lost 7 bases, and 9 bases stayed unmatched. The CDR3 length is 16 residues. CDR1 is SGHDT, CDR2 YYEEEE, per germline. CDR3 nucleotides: TGTGCCAGCAGCTTGGCCGGGACTAGACTCGGAAATGAGCAGTTCTTC. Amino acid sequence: CASSLAGTRLGNEQFF. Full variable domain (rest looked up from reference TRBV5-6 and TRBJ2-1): DAGVTQSPTHLIKTRGQQVTLRCSPKSGHDTVSWYQQALGQGPQFIFQYYEEEERQRGNFPDRFSGHQFPNYSSELNVNALLLGDSALYLCASSLAGTRLGNEQFFGPGTRLTVL.

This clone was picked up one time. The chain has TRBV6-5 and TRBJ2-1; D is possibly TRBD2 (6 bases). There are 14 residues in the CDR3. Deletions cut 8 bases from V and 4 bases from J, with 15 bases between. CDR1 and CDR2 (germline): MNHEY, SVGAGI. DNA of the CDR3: TGTGCCAGCGGGAAAGGCGGGACTTACAATGAGCAGTTCTTC. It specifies CASGKGGTYNEQFF.

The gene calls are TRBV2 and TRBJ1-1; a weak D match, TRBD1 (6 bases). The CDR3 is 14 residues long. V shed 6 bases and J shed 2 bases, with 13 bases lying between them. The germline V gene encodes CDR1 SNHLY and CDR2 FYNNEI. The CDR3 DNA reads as TGTGCCAGCAGACCAACAGGGAAAAACACTGAAGCTTTCTTT. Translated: CASRPTGKNTEAFF.

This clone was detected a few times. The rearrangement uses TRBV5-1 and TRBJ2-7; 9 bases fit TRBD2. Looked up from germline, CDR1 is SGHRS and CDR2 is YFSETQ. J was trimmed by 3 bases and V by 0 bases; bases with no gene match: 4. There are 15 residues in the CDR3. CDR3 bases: TGCGCCAGCAGCTTGGACGGGACTAGCTACTACGAGCAGTACTTC. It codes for CASSLDGTSYYEQYF.

The CDR3 spells CASSGRDSSYEQYF. The CDR3 bases are TGTGCCAGCAGCGGCCGGGACAGCTCCTACGAGCAGTACTTC. The chain links TRBV9 to TRBJ2-7, with 7 bases identical to TRBD1. The germline CDR1 and CDR2 sequences are SGDLS and YYNGEE. J gave up 0 bases and V 3 bases, and 3 bases lay outside the gene matches. This CDR3 has 14 residues.

DNA for the CDR3: TGTGCCAGCAGCCCCCGAAGGGGAAACGAGCAGTACTTC. This sequence encodes CASSPRRGNEQYF. The chain is built from TRBV7-9 and TRBJ2-7, with D possibly being TRBD1 (5 bases). The CDR3 consists of 13 residues. The V gene's germline CDR1 is SEHNR and CDR2 FQNEAQ (reference sequence). Trimming removed 5 bases from V and 5 bases from J, with 13 bases in between.

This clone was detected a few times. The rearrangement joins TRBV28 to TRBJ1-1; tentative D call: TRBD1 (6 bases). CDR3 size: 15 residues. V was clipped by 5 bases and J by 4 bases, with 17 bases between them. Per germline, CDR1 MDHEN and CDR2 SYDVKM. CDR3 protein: CASSLMTGRGTEAFF. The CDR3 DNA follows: TGTGCCAGCAGTCTAATGACAGGTAGGGGCACTGAAGCTTTCTTT.

CDR3 DNA: TGTGCCAGCAGCTACCAGGGGGCAAACTACGAGCAGTACTTC. This encodes CASSYQGANYEQYF. The chain links TRBV5-8 to TRBJ2-7, with 8 positions matching TRBD1. CDR3 length: 14 amino acids. The germline CDR1 and CDR2 sequences are SGHTS and YDEGEE. V shed 3 bases and J 3 bases; nucleotides not matched to a gene: 5. Complete variable domain (other parts from reference TRBV5-8 and TRBJ2-7): EAGVTQSPTHLIKTRGQQATLRCSPISGHTSVYWYQQALGLGLQFLLWYDEGEERNRGNFPPRFSGRQFPNYSSELNVNALELEDSALYLCASSYQGANYEQYFGPGTRLTVT.

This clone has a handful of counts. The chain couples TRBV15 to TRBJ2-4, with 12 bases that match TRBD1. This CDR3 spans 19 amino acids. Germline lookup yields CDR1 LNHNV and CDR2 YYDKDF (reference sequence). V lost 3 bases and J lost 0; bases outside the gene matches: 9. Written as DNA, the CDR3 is TGTGCCACCAGCAGGTCCGGGACAGGGGGCTGTCTAGCCAAAAACATTCAGTACTTC. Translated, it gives CATSRSGTGGCLAKNIQYF.

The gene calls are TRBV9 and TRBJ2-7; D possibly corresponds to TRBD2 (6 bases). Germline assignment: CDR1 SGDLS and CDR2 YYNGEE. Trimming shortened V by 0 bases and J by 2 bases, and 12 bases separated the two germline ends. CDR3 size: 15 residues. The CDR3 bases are TGTGCCAGCAGCGTAGCTGACGGGGGTGCCTACGAGCAGTACTTC. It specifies CASSVADGGAYEQYF.

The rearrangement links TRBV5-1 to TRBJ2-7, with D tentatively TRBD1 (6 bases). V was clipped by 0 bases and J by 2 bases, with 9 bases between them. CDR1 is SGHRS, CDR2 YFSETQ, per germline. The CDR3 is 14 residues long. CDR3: CASSLEQGPYEQYF. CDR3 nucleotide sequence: TGCGCCAGCAGCTTGGAACAGGGACCCTACGAGCAGTACTTC.

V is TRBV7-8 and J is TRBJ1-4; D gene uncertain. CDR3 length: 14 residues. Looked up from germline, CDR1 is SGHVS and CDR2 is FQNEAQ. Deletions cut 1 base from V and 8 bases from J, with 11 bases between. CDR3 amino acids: CASSLVAGWEKLFF. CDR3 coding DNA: TGTGCCAGCAGCTTAGTGGCGGGTTGGGAAAAACTGTTTTTT. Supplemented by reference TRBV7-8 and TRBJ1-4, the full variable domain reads GAGVSQSPRYKVAKRGQDVALRCDPISGHVSLFWYQQALGQGPEFLTYFQNEAQLDKSGLPSDRFFAERPEGSVSTLKIQRTQQEDSAVYLCASSLVAGWEKLFFGSGTQLSVL.

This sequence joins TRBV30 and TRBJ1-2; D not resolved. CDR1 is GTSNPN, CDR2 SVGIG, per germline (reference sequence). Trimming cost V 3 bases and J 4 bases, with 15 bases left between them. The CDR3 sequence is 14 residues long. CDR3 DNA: TGTGCCTGGAGGCAGGCGTCCTCGTTCTATGGCTACACCTTC. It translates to CAWRQASSFYGYTF.